Given below is one TCR beta chain in context. Antigen: not known. The data were obtained in a study of naive and memory T cell subsets. Broader study findings: This RNA-based method may be sensitive to activation-related transcript changes.

Adult healthy volunteers gave 2.5 ml peripheral blood for whole-blood RNA. Cells were not sorted; total RNA input targeted about 1 to 1000 ng. This CDR3 comprises 16 residues. Germline-derived CDR1 and CDR2 are MNHEY and SMNVEV (reference sequence). The V and J ends lost 6 bases and 4 bases, in that order; junction bases with no gene match: 12. Alpha and beta constant region primers primed reverse transcription for blood and skin samples. The SP2 primer and nested alpha and beta constant region primers amplified ligated cDNA in four rounds. TCRdb used MiXCR to reprocess the 5' RACE reads, holding one entry per CDR3 protein. Here the sample spans over 25,000 distinct CDR3 sequences, roughly 23% being singletons.

The sequence derives from a female donor in good health. The V call is TRBV27, the J call TRBJ2-1, with 7 positions matching TRBD2. The CDR3 sequence is CASRTEVLASYNEQFF. The CDR3 nucleotides read TGTGCCAGCAGAACGGAGGTACTAGCGAGTTACAATGAGCAGTTCTTC.